The rows below give T cell receptor beta chains drawn from one sample of a study of T cell responses to AZD1222 COVID-19 vaccine. Sequencing was performed with immunoSEQ multiplex PCR; in TCRdb, only in-frame clones are kept and a portion is missing. The sample has 130,000 or so clones; 90% are singletons. Source: peripheral blood, taken 28 days after the second dose of the MenACWY control vaccine. The receptors stem from an adult who received the MenACWY meningococcal vaccine as a control. The conserved cysteine and the conserved F or W are not part of the CDR3 here. The size of a clone is reported for some rows only, either as once, few or many, or as a class for expanded clones.

cdr3_aa	v_call	j_call	clone_size	cdr3_length
ASSIGSISYNEQF	TRBV19	TRBJ2-1	.	13
ASSDWTGNNQPQH	TRBV2	TRBJ1-5	.	13
ASSIGVGLAGYT	TRBV19	TRBJ1-2	.	12
ATSAPLGGGN	TRBV24-1	TRBJ2-4	.	10
ASSLGGTGDYGYT	TRBV5-1	TRBJ1-2	.	13
ATYRAMNTEAF	TRBV10-3	TRBJ1-1	.	11
ASKLGPLTGELF	TRBV6-4	TRBJ2-2	.	12
ASSQVGGRGANTGELF	TRBV3-1/TRBV3-2	TRBJ2-2	.	16
ASSEMGQGLGDGYT	TRBV2	TRBJ1-2	.	14
AWSASETQY	TRBV30	TRBJ2-5	.	9
ASSTGTGGTYEQY	TRBV19	TRBJ2-7	.	13
ASSYRGTPREQY	TRBV6-2/TRBV6-3	TRBJ2-7	.	12
ASSQDPGELF	TRBV4-1	TRBJ2-2	.	10
ASSLQASPYNEQF	TRBV7-2	TRBJ2-1	once	13
SAMVGNTIY	TRBV20-1	TRBJ1-3	.	9
ASSYSERSTDTQY	TRBV6-5	TRBJ2-3	once	13
ASSLTGGANTDTQY	TRBV5-8	TRBJ2-3	.	14
ASSPSGSPYEQY	TRBV6-6	TRBJ2-7	.	12
ASSNGGIGETQY	TRBV19	TRBJ2-5	.	12
ASSFGLAFVSGELF	TRBV7-2	TRBJ2-2	.	14
ASSVDGNTEAF	TRBV9	TRBJ1-1	.	11
ASSLGPGAGELF	TRBV11-2	TRBJ2-2	.	12
ASSLAGTYEQY	TRBV7-8	TRBJ2-7	.	11
ASSIEGRPGETQY	TRBV19	TRBJ2-5	.	13
ASRTGQQYGYT	TRBV2	TRBJ1-2	.	11
ASSLSGGGYEQY	TRBV27	TRBJ2-7	.	12
ARTGGGTEAF	TRBV30	TRBJ1-1	.	10
ASSPDTNIQY	TRBV12-3/TRBV12-4	TRBJ2-4	.	10